This T cell receptor (beta chain) was sequenced for a study of blood T cell repertoires in COVID-19. Study background: COVID-19 samples, acute and convalescent, were from the United States, Italy and Spain. T cells, B-cell-depleted T cells, or PBMCs supplied cDNA or gDNA.

Trimming took off 1 base at V and 2 bases at J, with 6 bases between the two ends. This CDR3 spans 13 amino acids. The V gene's germline CDR1 is LGHDT and CDR2 YNNKEL (reference sequence). Per the original data handling: Reference gene primer amplification yielded estimated nucleated cell counts. This table comes from immunoSEQ multiplex PCR, and its TCRdb copy is limited to in-frame clones, with some not included. The DNA was the basis for D and trimming; V, J and clone size are from that table. The sample includes about 81,000 clones, about 82% of them seen just once. Sequencing was carried out using peripheral blood. The TCR originated in a human donor in a cohort sampled during active COVID-19. The V call is TRBV3-1 (or the pseudogene TRBV3-2), the J call TRBJ2-7, with unresolved D. The CDR3 nucleotides read TGTGCCAGCAGCCAAGGCGAGACCTACGAGCAGTACTTC. Translating gives CASSQGETYEQYF.